Each of the 23 T cell receptor beta chains below was sequenced from the same sample in a study of shared clonotypes between healthy human individuals. The method was immunoSEQ multiplex PCR; TCRdb's version includes in-frame clones alone and lacks a portion of them. Of 2 million to 2.5 million clones listed, around 90% are singletons. Sequencing was done on a sample of naive CD4+ T cells from PBMCs. Subset meaning: CD45RA+ positively selected. The source of these receptors is a young man in good health. Some clones in this sample may be carry-over from other donors' samples.

The chain is built from TRBV28 and TRBJ1-2, with D uncertain. Between the trimmed V and J ends, which lost 6 bases and 0 bases, there was a span of 11 bases. The CDR3 spans 14 residues. Germline loops: CDR1 MDHEN, CDR2 SYDVKM. The CDR3 protein is CASSGLTSNYGYTF. CDR3 DNA sequence: TGTGCCAGCAGCGGTTTAACCTCTAACTATGGCTACACCTTC.

The rearrangement uses TRBV5-1 and TRBJ1-1; TRBD1 aligns across 8 bases. The CDR3 extends over 15 amino acids. J gave up 1 base and V 2 bases, and 4 bases lay outside the gene matches. Germline loops: CDR1 SGHRS, CDR2 YFSETQ. The CDR3 DNA sequence: TGCGCCAGCAGCTTAGTGACAGGGGCGAACACTGAAGCTTTCTTT. Its translation is CASSLVTGANTEAFF.

This chain joins TRBV5-6 and TRBJ2-7; TRBD1 agrees at 11 bases. V was pared by 4 bases and J by 2 bases, with 14 bases of the junction left unmatched. Per germline, CDR1 SGHDT and CDR2 YYEEEE. The CDR3 spans 18 residues. The CDR3 region is CASSRPIQWDRGTYEQYF. DNA of the CDR3: TGTGCCAGCAGCCGTCCAATACAATGGGACAGGGGGACCTACGAGCAGTACTTC.

The chain combines TRBV7-2 with TRBJ2-7; unclear D gene. The CDR3 contains 12 residues. Trimming cost V 4 bases and J 3 bases, with 7 bases left between them. CDR1 SGHTA and CDR2 FQGNSA come from the germline V gene. The CDR3 protein is CASSSTNYEQYF. CDR3 DNA sequence: TGTGCCAGCAGCTCAACGAACTACGAGCAGTACTTC.

The chain couples TRBV15 to TRBJ2-7; D might be TRBD1 (5 bases). Germline CDR1 LNHNV, CDR2 YYDKDF (reference sequence). The CDR3 is made up of 14 amino acids. V dropped 2 bases and J dropped 1 base, with 9 bases sitting between them. The CDR3 bases are TGTGCCACCAGCAGAAGGACACGGTCCTACGAGCAGTACTTC. It encodes CATSRRTRSYEQYF.

The CDR3 DNA reads TGTGCCACCAGCAGAGGCTCGGCGGATGTCCTGACTTTC. This translates into CATSRGSADVLTF. The rearrangement links TRBV15 to TRBJ2-6; D is uncertain. CDR1 is LNHNV, CDR2 YYDKDF, per germline (reference sequence). V was shortened by 1 base and J by 13 bases, with 11 bases between the two germline ends. The CDR3 length is 13 residues. Complete variable domain (other parts from reference TRBV15 and TRBJ2-6): DAMVIQNPRYQVTQFGKPVTLSCSQTLNHNVMYWYQQKSSQAPKLLFHYYDKDFNNEADTPDNFQSRRPNTSFCFLDIRSPGLGDTAMYLCATSRGSADVLTFGAGSRLTVL.

The gene calls are TRBV14 and TRBJ1-2, with D possibly matching TRBD1 (6 bases). CDR3 length: 13 residues. Germline V CDR1 and CDR2: SGHDN, FVKESK. Between the trimmed V and J ends, which lost 6 bases and 5 bases, there was a span of 13 bases. CDR3 DNA: TGTGCCAGCAGTCCCAGAGGGGGATATGGCTACACCTTC. Its protein product is CASSPRGGYGYTF.

This chain joins TRBV6-1 and TRBJ2-7; D tentatively reads TRBD1 or TRBD2 (6 bases each). Trimming stripped 6 bases from V and 7 bases from J, with 19 bases between. The germline V gene has CDR1 MNHNS and CDR2 SASEGT. The CDR3 covers 14 residues. The CDR3 nucleotides read TGTGCCAGCAGCCGCACCCCGGGGGCGGGGGAGCAGTACTTC. Translated: CASSRTPGAGEQYF.

The V and J genes are TRBV28 and TRBJ2-7, with D perhaps matching TRBD2 (6 bases). From germline, CDR1 is MDHEN and CDR2 SYDVKM. The V gene lost 11 bases and the J gene lost 2 bases, with 19 bases spanning the gap. CDR3 size: 14 residues. CDR3 in DNA: TGTGCCGCCAAAGGAGGGGTCTCCACCTACGAGCAGTACTTC. Its translation: CAAKGGVSTYEQYF.

V usage is TRBV19 and J usage is TRBJ1-5; perhaps TRBD1 as D (6 bases). Germline CDR1 is LNHDA and CDR2 is SQIVND (reference sequence). CDR3 length: 17 amino acids. Between the trimmed V and J ends, which lost 4 bases and 3 bases, there was a span of 19 bases. The CDR3 DNA reads as TGTGCCAGTAGTAAGGCCGGGGCAAGGGGGGTCAATCAGCCCCAGCATTTT. It specifies CASSKAGARGVNQPQHF.

The J gene is TRBJ2-1, the V gene TRBV11-3, with D perhaps TRBD1 or TRBD2 (5 bases each). This CDR3 has 15 amino acids. Looked up from germline, CDR1 is SGHNT and CDR2 is YENEEA. The V and J ends lost 1 base and 2 bases respectively, with 9 bases between them. CDR3 in amino acids: CASSLAQGPYNEQFF. In DNA form, the CDR3 reads TGTGCCAGCAGCTTAGCGCAGGGACCCTACAATGAGCAGTTCTTC.

This rearrangement joins TRBV4-1 to TRBJ2-5, with 10 bases fitting TRBD1. With V trimmed by 0 bases and J by 5 bases, 6 bases remained unmatched. The CDR3 consists of 16 residues. Germline V CDR1 and CDR2: MGHRA, YSYEKL. The CDR3 loop reads CASSQDDRGPWETQYF. CDR3 nucleotides: TGCGCCAGCAGCCAAGATGACAGGGGGCCGTGGGAGACCCAGTACTTC.

The rearrangement uses TRBV5-1 and TRBJ2-7, with 11 bases lining up with TRBD2. The CDR3 runs to 17 residues. The germline V gene has CDR1 SGHRS and CDR2 YFSETQ. Germline trimming cut 0 bases from V and 4 bases from J; bases unmatched to any gene: 9. CDR3 protein: CASSLELAGALQYEQYF. CDR3 nucleotides: TGCGCCAGCAGCTTGGAACTAGCGGGAGCCCTTCAGTACGAGCAGTACTTC.

This clone appeared a single time. The chain links TRBV5-1 to TRBJ2-3; 12 nucleotides align to TRBD1. Unmatched junction bases numbered 10, after V lost 4 bases and J lost 7 bases. The CDR3 runs 16 residues. In germline, CDR1 is SGHRS, CDR2 YFSETQ. In DNA form, the CDR3 reads TGCGCCAGCAGCATATCGGGGACAGGGGGCGCGAATACGCAGTATTTT. Protein sequence: CASSISGTGGANTQYF.

This rearrangement joins TRBV11-2 to TRBJ1-2; no reliable D call. CDR3 length equals 15 residues. In germline, CDR1 is SGHAT, CDR2 FQNNGV. V lost 2 bases and J lost 4, with 14 bases in between. The DNA of the CDR3 is TGTGCCAGCAGCTTACTCCAACCGAGGATCTATGGCTACACCTTC. It translates to CASSLLQPRIYGYTF.

The rearrangement uses TRBV6-1 and TRBJ1-3; D is perhaps TRBD1 (6 bases). Trimming removed 4 bases from V and 2 bases from J, with 12 bases in between. The germline V gene has CDR1 MNHNS and CDR2 SASEGT. The CDR3 covers 15 residues. This chain's CDR3 is CASSGQGQTGNTIYF. The CDR3 DNA sequence: TGTGCCAGCAGTGGGCAGGGGCAGACTGGAAACACCATATATTTT.

The chain uses TRBV28 and TRBJ2-7; TRBD1 or TRBD2 may be the D gene (5 bases each). Trimming pared 1 base from V and 6 bases from J, leaving 13 bases between. CDR3 length: 14 residues. CDR1 and CDR2 from the germline V gene are MDHEN and SYDVKM. CDR3 residues: CASSLFQGRGEQYF. CDR3 in DNA: TGTGCCAGCAGTTTATTCCAGGGCCGGGGCGAGCAGTACTTC.

The rearrangement links TRBV28 to TRBJ2-7; D unclear. The germline gives CDR1 MDHEN, CDR2 SYDVKM. CDR3 size: 15 residues. Between the trimmed V and J ends, which lost 2 bases and 0 bases, there was a span of 11 bases. In nucleotides, the CDR3 is TGTGCCAGCAGTTTAGTCCCGTCAAGCTCCTACGAGCAGTACTTC. The encoded protein is CASSLVPSSSYEQYF.

The chain has TRBV29-1 and TRBJ1-1, with TRBD1 matching 9 bases. This CDR3 has 12 amino acids. The V segment lost 4 bases and the J segment 10 bases; nucleotides outside the gene matches: 7. CDR1 is SQVTM and CDR2 is ANQGSEA in the germline V gene. In nucleotides, the CDR3 is TGCAGCGTTGCGGGGGACAGGGTAAGAGCTTTCTTT. It yields the protein CSVAGDRVRAFF. Full variable domain (remainder filled in from reference TRBV29-1 and TRBJ1-1): SAVISQKPSRDICQRGTSLTIQCQVDSQVTMMFWYRQQPGQSLTLIATANQGSEATYESGFVIDKFPISRPNLTFSTLTVSNMSPEDSSIYLCSVAGDRVRAFFGQGTRLTVV.

V gene TRBV28 combines with J gene TRBJ1-2, with D unresolved. Trimming took 7 bases from V and 4 from J, leaving 13 bases between them. The CDR3 sequence is 13 residues long. Germline CDR1 MDHEN, CDR2 SYDVKM. CDR3 bases: TGTGCCAGCACCCCCGGCTTTGCCTATGGCTACACCTTC. Translating gives CASTPGFAYGYTF.

The J gene is TRBJ2-5, the V gene TRBV28, with D maybe TRBD2 (5 bases). CDR3 length: 14 amino acids. V lost 5 bases to trimming and J lost 3 bases, with 13 bases between them. The germline V gene has CDR1 MDHEN and CDR2 SYDVKM. The CDR3 DNA is TGTGCCAGCAGTCCGCGGGCCCTAGAAGAGACCCAGTACTTC. This sequence encodes CASSPRALEETQYF. Filled out from reference TRBV28 and TRBJ2-5, the complete variable domain reads DVKVTQSSRYLVKRTGEKVFLECVQDMDHENMFWYRQDPGLGLRLIYFSYDVKMKEKGDIPEGYSVSREKKERFSLILESASTNQTSMYLCASSPRALEETQYFGPGTRLLVL.

The rearrangement joins TRBV5-1 to TRBJ2-1; 9 nucleotides agree with TRBD1. This CDR3 has 15 residues. The V and J ends lost 4 bases and 2 bases, in that order; junction bases with no gene match: 4. Germline lookup yields CDR1 SGHRS and CDR2 YFSETQ. CDR3 amino acids: CASSPDRGAYNEQFF. CDR3 sequence (DNA): TGCGCCAGCAGCCCGGACAGGGGCGCCTACAATGAGCAGTTCTTC.

V and J are TRBV28 and TRBJ2-7; possibly TRBD1 or TRBD2 for D (7 bases each). The CDR3 runs to 15 residues. V was cut by 6 bases and J by 2 bases, with 17 bases left in between. Per the germline V gene, CDR1 is MDHEN and CDR2 is SYDVKM. CDR3 amino acids: CASRGGQGVPYEQYF. The CDR3 DNA follows: TGTGCCAGCAGGGGAGGGCAGGGGGTCCCCTACGAGCAGTACTTC.